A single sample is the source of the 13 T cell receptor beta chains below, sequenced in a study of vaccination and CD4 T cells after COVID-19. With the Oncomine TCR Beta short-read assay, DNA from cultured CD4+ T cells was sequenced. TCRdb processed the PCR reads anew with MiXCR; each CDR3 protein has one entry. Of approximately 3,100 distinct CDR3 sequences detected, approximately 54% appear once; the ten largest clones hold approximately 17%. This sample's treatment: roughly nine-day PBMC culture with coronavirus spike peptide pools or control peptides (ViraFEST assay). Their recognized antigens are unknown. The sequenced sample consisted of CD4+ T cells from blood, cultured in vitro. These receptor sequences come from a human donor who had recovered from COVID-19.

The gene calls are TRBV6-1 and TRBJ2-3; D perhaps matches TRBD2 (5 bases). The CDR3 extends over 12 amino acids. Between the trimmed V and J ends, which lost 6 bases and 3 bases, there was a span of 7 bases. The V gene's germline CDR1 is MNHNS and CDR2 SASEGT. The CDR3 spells CASRTTTDTQYF. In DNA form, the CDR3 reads TGTGCCAGCAGGACTACAACAGATACGCAGTATTTT.

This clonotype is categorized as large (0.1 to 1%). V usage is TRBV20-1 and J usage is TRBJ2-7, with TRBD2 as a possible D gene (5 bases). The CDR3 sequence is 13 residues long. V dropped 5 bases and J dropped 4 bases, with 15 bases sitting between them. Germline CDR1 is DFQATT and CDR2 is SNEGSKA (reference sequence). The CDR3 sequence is CSAPGVGSYEQYF. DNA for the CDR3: TGCAGTGCTCCCGGGGTCGGATCGTACGAGCAGTACTTC.

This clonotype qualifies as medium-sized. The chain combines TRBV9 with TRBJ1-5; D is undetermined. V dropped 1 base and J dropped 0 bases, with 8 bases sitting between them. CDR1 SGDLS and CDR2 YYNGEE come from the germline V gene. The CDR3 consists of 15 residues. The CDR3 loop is CASSVFPYSNQPQHF. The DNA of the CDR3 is TGTGCCAGCAGCGTATTCCCTTATAGCAATCAGCCCCAGCATTTT.

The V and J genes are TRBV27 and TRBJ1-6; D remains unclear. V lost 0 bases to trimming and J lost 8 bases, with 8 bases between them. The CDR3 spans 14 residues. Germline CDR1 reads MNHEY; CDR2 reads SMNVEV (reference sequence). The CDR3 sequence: CASSLSGGDSPLHF. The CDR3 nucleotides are TGTGCCAGCAGTTTATCGGGCGGGGATTCACCCCTCCACTTT.

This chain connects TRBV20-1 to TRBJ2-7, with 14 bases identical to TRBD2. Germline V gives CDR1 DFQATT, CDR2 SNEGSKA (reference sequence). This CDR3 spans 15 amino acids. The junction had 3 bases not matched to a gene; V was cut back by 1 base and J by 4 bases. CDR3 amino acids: CSARGGLAGEYEQYF. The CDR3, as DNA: TGCAGTGCTAGAGGGGGACTAGCGGGAGAGTACGAGCAGTACTTC.

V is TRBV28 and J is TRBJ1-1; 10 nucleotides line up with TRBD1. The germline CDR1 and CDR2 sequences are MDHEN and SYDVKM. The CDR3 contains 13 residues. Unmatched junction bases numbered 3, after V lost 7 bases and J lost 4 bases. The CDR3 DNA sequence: TGTGCCAGCATTTGGACAGGGGGCACTGAAGCTTTCTTT. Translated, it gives CASIWTGGTEAFF.

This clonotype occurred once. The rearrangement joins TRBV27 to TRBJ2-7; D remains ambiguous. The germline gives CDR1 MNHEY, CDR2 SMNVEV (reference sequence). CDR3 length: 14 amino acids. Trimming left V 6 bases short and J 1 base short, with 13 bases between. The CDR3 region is CASSPVPGSYEQYF. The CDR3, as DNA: TGTGCCAGCAGCCCCGTGCCCGGATCCTACGAGCAGTACTTC.

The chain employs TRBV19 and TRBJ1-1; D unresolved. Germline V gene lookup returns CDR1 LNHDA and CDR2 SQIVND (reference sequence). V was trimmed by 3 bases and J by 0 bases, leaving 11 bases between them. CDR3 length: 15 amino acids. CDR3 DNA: TGTGCCAGTAGTATGGGGTACGGCTTGAACACTGAAGCTTTCTTT. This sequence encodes CASSMGYGLNTEAFF.

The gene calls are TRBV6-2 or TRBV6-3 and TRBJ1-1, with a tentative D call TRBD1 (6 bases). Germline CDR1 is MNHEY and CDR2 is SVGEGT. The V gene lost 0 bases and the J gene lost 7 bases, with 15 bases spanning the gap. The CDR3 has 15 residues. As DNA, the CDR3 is TGTGCCAGCAGTTACTCGACGGGGGCAGTCGGTGAAGCTTTCTTT. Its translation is CASSYSTGAVGEAFF.

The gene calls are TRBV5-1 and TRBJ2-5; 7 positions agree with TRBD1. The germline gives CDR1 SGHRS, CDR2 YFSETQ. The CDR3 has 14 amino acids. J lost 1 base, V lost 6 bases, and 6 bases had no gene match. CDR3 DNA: TGCGCCAGCACCTTACGGGACAGCCAAGAGACCCAGTACTTC. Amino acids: CASTLRDSQETQYF.

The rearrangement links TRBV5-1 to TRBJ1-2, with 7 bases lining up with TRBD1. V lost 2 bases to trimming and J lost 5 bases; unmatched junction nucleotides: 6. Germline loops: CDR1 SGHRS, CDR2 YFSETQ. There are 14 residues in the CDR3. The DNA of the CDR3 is TGCGCCAGCAGCTTACAGGGGAGGGATTATGGCTACACCTTC. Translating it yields CASSLQGRDYGYTF.

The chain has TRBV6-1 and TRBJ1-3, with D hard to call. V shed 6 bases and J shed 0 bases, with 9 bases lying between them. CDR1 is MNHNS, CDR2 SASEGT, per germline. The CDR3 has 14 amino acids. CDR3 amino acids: CASRRQDSGNTIYF. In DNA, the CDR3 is TGTGCCAGCAGGCGTCAGGACTCTGGAAACACCATATATTTT.

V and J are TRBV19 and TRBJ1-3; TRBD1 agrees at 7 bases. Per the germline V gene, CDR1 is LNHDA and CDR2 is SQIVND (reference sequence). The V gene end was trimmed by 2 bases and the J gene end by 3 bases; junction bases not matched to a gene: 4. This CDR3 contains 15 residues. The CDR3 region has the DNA TGTGCCAGTAGTATAACAGGGGAGAGTGGAAACACCATATATTTT. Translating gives CASSITGESGNTIYF.